This T cell receptor beta chain was sequenced during a study of T cells in Graves' hyperthyroidism and ophthalmopathy. Amplified regions were TCR beta CDR3 sequences from RNA transcripts. Carried out on the TCR CDR3, a first-round RT-PCR used the HTBI primer set. In TCRdb, the multiplex PCR reads were re-called with MiXCR into one record per CDR3 protein. The data contain 550,000 to 800,000 distinct CDR3 sequences, roughly 17% of them singletons. This clonotype was recorded at least ten times. V lost 2 bases, J lost 1 base, and 10 bases stayed unmatched. The CDR3 has 18 residues. CDR1 and CDR2 from the germline V gene are KGHDR and SFDVKD.

The TCR comes from a man aged 50-59 years with Graves' hyperthyroidism. Sequenced: blood. This sequence joins TRBV24-1 and TRBJ2-5; 9 bases are shared with TRBD2. The CDR3 is CATSDYPSSGARQETQYF. DNA for the CDR3: TGTGCCACCAGTGATTACCCATCTAGCGGGGCGCGCCAAGAGACCCAGTACTTC.